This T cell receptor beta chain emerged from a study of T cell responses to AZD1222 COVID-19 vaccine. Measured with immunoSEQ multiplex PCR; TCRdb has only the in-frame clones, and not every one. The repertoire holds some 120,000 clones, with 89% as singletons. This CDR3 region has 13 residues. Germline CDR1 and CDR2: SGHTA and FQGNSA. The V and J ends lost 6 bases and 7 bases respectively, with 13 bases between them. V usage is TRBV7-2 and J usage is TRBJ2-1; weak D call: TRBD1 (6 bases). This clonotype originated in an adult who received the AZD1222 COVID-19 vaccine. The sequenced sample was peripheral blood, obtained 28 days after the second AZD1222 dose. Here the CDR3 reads CASSRDRLNEQFF. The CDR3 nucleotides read TGTGCCAGCAGTCGAGACAGGTTGAATGAGCAGTTCTTC.